Below, 16 T cell receptor beta chains from the same sample are listed, as sequenced in a study of spatial heterogeneity in lung cancer. Each CDR3 protein is one row after TCRdb ran MiXCR on the 5' RACE reads. This table holds 50,000 to 60,000 distinct CDR3 sequences, less than 9% found once. Time point specified: blood at routine non-recurrence follow-up after resection. Frozen PBMC, nontumor lung or tumor provided whole RNA, which was sequenced unsorted. Sequenced material: PBMCs, taken at follow-up. The receptor set was obtained from a female donor with early-stage non-small cell lung cancer.

V gene TRBV5-6 combines with J gene TRBJ2-7; D gene ambiguous. CDR1 is SGHDT, CDR2 YYEEEE, per germline. This CDR3 comprises 13 residues. Trimming left V 4 bases short and J 3 bases short, with 11 bases between. CDR3 coding DNA: TGTGCCAGCAGCACCAGACTCAGCTACGAGCAGTACTTC. It translates to CASSTRLSYEQYF.

This clonotype was recorded at least ten times. This chain uses TRBV20-1 with TRBJ2-3; a weak D match, TRBD1 (5 bases). The germline gives CDR1 DFQATT, CDR2 SNEGSKA (reference sequence). The CDR3 totals 14 residues. V lost 4 bases and J lost 3, with 14 bases in between. CDR3 protein: CSATAGLRTDTQYF. CDR3 nucleotides: TGCAGTGCTACGGCAGGGTTGCGGACAGATACGCAGTATTTT.

The genes are TRBV18 and TRBJ2-1; D remains unclear. CDR1 and CDR2 (germline): KGHSH, LQKENI. Between the trimmed V and J ends, which lost 3 bases and 8 bases, there was a span of 11 bases. CDR3 size: 13 residues. CDR3 nucleotide sequence: TGTGCCAGCTCACCCCAAACATGGGATGAGCAGTTCTTC. Its translation: CASSPQTWDEQFF.

At least ten counts were recorded for this clonotype. The V and J genes are TRBV9 and TRBJ2-1; tentative D call: TRBD2 (6 bases). Trimming removed 0 bases at V and 6 bases at J, with 13 bases between. The germline gives CDR1 SGDLS, CDR2 YYNGEE. The CDR3 is 15 residues long. CDR3 in amino acids: CASSVVSGQANEQFF. CDR3 in DNA: TGTGCCAGCAGCGTAGTTAGCGGACAAGCCAATGAGCAGTTCTTC.

This clonotype was picked up many times. The chain is built from TRBV6-2 or TRBV6-3 and TRBJ2-1, with D possibly being TRBD2 (6 bases). V was trimmed by 5 bases and J by 3 bases, leaving 14 bases between them. Germline lookup yields CDR1 MNHEY and CDR2 SVGEGT. The CDR3 consists of 15 residues. CDR3 in DNA: TGTGCCAGCAGTAACCCGGGACTGCGCTACAATGAGCAGTTCTTC. This gives the protein CASSNPGLRYNEQFF.

This clonotype occurred many times. The gene calls are TRBV2 and TRBJ2-1; 9 nucleotides agree with TRBD2. The CDR3 contains 15 residues. The germline CDR1 and CDR2 sequences are SNHLY and FYNNEI. The J segment lost 4 bases and the V segment lost 3 bases, leaving 4 bases of the junction unmatched. The CDR3 sequence is CASSDWSGRYNEQFF. Here the CDR3 DNA reads TGTGCCAGCAGTGATTGGAGCGGGAGGTACAATGAGCAGTTCTTC.

In its sample, this clonotype was seen many times. The V call is TRBV2, the J call TRBJ2-3; D perhaps matches TRBD1 (6 bases). The CDR3 loop spans 13 amino acids. Germline V gene lookup returns CDR1 SNHLY and CDR2 FYNNEI. The V end was cut by 10 bases, the J end by 3 bases, with 14 bases between. The CDR3 protein is CATQGDWTDTQYF. DNA for the CDR3: TGTGCCACACAGGGTGATTGGACAGATACGCAGTATTTT.

This clonotype showed up many times. The rearrangement links TRBV28 to TRBJ1-2; perhaps TRBD1 as D (5 bases). Per germline, CDR1 MDHEN and CDR2 SYDVKM. V lost 8 bases to trimming and J lost 4 bases, with 11 bases between them. CDR3 length equals 12 residues. The CDR3 reads CASGQGLYGYTF. CDR3 nucleotide sequence: TGTGCCAGCGGGCAGGGACTCTATGGCTACACCTTC.

The chain recombines TRBV6-2 or TRBV6-3 with TRBJ1-1, with D unresolved. The CDR3 totals 14 residues. Germline values: CDR1 MNHEY, CDR2 SVGEGT. V lost 7 bases and J lost 1, with 13 bases in between. CDR3 loop: CASNLRLGNTEAFF. The CDR3 DNA sequence: TGTGCCAGCAACCTGAGACTAGGGAACACTGAAGCTTTCTTT.

This clonotype was seen at least ten times. The chain combines TRBV9 with TRBJ1-6; possibly TRBD1 for D (6 bases). The CDR3 is 16 residues long. Trimming took off 0 bases at V and 10 bases at J, with 17 bases between the two ends. Germline V lookup: CDR1 SGDLS, CDR2 YYNGEE. CDR3 sequence reads: CASSVGTGKGLSPLHF. In DNA, the CDR3 is TGTGCCAGCAGCGTAGGAACAGGGAAGGGGTTGTCACCCCTCCACTTT.

The rearrangement links TRBV5-1 to TRBJ2-7, with 7 bases matching TRBD1. Germline V gene lookup returns CDR1 SGHRS and CDR2 YFSETQ. This CDR3 is 13 amino acids long. The V gene end was trimmed by 4 bases and the J gene end by 6 bases; junction bases not matched to a gene: 7. The CDR3 loop is CASSTRDSGEQYF. The CDR3 DNA sequence: TGCGCCAGCAGCACCCGGGACAGCGGCGAGCAGTACTTC. Supplemented by reference TRBV5-1 and TRBJ2-7, the full variable domain reads KAGVTQTPRYLIKTRGQQVTLSCSPISGHRSVSWYQQTPGQGLQFLFEYFSETQRNKGNFPGRFSGRQFSNSRSEMNVSTLELGDSALYLCASSTRDSGEQYFGPGTRLTVT.

This clonotype has a handful of counts. The chain links TRBV5-1 to TRBJ2-5, with 8 bases that match TRBD1. V lost 2 bases and J lost 3; bases outside the gene matches: 6. Germline V gives CDR1 SGHRS, CDR2 YFSETQ. The CDR3 sequence is 15 residues long. The CDR3 DNA reads TGCGCCAGCAGCTTAATGGGACAGGCTAAAGAGACCCAGTACTTC. Translated, it gives CASSLMGQAKETQYF.

The sample holds many counts of this clonotype. This chain links TRBV2 with TRBJ1-5; TRBD1 is a possible D gene (5 bases). The CDR3 runs to 12 residues. Per germline, CDR1 SNHLY and CDR2 FYNNEI. V shed 3 bases and J shed 9 bases, with 9 bases lying between them. The CDR3 DNA reads TGTGCCAGCAGTGAGAACAGGCTGCCCCAGCATTTT. Its protein is CASSENRLPQHF.

The rearrangement joins TRBV6-2 or TRBV6-3 to TRBJ1-2; D uncertain. The CDR3 runs 12 residues. In germline, CDR1 is MNHEY, CDR2 SVGEGT. V dropped 2 bases and J dropped 5 bases, with 6 bases sitting between them. The CDR3 here is CASSYGQYGYTF. As DNA, the CDR3 is TGTGCCAGCAGTTACGGGCAGTATGGCTACACCTTC.

This clonotype was picked up a small number of times. The V and J genes are TRBV29-1 and TRBJ1-3; 7 nucleotides line up with TRBD1. The CDR3 runs to 13 residues. CDR1 and CDR2 from the germline V gene are SQVTM and ANQGSEA. J lost 2 bases, V lost 4 bases, and 2 bases had no gene match. CDR3 DNA: TGCAGCGTTGGGACAGGACCTGGAAACACCATATATTTT. Protein product: CSVGTGPGNTIYF.

This clonotype was counted only a few times. J is TRBJ2-3 and V is TRBV2, with a possible D match to TRBD2 (5 bases). CDR3 length: 13 amino acids. Deletions cut 6 bases from V and 2 bases from J, with 9 bases between. Germline V gene data show CDR1 as SNHLY and CDR2 as FYNNEI. CDR3 protein: CASSRDYTDTQYF. In DNA, the CDR3 is TGTGCCAGCAGCCGAGACTACACAGATACGCAGTATTTT.